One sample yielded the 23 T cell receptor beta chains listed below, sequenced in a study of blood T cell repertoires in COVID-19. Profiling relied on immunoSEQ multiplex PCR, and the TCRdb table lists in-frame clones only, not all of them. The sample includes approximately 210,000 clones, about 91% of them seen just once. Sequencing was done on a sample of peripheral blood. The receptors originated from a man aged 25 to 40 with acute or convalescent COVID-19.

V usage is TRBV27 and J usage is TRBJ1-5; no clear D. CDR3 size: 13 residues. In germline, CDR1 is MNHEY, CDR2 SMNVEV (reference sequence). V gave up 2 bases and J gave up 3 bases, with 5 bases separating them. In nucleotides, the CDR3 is TGTGCCAGCAGTTTACAGTCCAATCAGCCCCAGCATTTT. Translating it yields CASSLQSNQPQHF.

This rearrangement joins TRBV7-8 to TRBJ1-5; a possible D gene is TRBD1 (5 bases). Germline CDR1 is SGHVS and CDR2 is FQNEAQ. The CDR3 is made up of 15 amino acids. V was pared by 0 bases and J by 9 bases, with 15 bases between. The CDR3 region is CASSLALSGTLPQHF. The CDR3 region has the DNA TGTGCCAGCAGCTTAGCGCTTTCCGGGACTCTGCCCCAGCATTTT.

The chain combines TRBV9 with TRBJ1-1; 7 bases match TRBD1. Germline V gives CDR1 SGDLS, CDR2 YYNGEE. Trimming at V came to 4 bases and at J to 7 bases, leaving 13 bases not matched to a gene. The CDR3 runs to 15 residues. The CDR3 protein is CASSRQPGQKIEAFF. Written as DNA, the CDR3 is TGTGCCAGCAGCCGTCAACCGGGACAGAAAATTGAAGCTTTCTTT.

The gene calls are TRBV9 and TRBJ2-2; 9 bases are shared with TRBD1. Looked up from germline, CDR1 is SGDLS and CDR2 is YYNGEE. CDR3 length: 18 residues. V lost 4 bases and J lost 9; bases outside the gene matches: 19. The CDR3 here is CASSQPLGQGSSGRELFF. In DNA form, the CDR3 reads TGTGCCAGCAGCCAACCCCTGGGACAGGGTTCTTCGGGAAGGGAGCTGTTTTTT.

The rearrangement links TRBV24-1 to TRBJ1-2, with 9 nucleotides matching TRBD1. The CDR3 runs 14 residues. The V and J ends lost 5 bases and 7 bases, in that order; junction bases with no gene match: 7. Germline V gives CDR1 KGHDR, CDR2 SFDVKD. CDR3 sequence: CATSGAGTGIGYTF. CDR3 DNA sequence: TGTGCCACCAGTGGTGCCGGGACAGGGATTGGCTACACCTTC.

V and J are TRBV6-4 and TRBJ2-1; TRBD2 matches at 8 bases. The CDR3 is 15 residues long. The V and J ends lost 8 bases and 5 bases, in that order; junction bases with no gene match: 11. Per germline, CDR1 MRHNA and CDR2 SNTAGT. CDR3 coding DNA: TGTGCCAGCTCTACCACCGGGGGGGCACACAATGAGCAGTTCTTC. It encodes CASSTTGGAHNEQFF.

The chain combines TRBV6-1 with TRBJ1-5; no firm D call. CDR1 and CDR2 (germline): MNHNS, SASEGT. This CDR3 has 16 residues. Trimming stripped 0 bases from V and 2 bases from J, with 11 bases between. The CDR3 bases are TGTGCCAGCAGTGAAGCGGTGGTAGGAGGCAATCAGCCCCAGCATTTT. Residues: CASSEAVVGGNQPQHF.

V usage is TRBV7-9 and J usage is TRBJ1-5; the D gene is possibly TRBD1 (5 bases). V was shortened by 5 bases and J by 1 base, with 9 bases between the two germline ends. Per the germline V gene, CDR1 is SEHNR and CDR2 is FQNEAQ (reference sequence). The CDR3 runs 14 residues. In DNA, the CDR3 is TGTGCCAGCAGCGCGGGGGTGAGCAATCAGCCCCAGCATTTT. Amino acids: CASSAGVSNQPQHF.

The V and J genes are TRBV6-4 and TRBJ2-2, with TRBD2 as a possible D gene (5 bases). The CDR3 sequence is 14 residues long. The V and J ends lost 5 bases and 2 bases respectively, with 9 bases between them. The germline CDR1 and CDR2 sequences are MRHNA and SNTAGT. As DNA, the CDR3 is TGTGCCAGCAGTCCGGGGAGAAACACCGGGGAGCTGTTTTTT. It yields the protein CASSPGRNTGELFF.

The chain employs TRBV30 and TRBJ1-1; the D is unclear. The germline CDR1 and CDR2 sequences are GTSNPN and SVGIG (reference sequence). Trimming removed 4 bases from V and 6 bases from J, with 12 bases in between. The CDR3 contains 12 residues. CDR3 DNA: TGTGCCTGGACACCGTCGGGGTCTGAAGCTTTCTTT. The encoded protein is CAWTPSGSEAFF.

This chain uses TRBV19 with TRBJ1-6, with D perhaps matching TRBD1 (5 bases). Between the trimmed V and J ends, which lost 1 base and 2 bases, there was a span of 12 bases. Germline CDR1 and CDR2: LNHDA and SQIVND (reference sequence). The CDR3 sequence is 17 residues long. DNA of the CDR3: TGTGCCAGTAGTATAGGTCATCGGACAACCTATAATTCACCCCTCCACTTT. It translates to CASSIGHRTTYNSPLHF.

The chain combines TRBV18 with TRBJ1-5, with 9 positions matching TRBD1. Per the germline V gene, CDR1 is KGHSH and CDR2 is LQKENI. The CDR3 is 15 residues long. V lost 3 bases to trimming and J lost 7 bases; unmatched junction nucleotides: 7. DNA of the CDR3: TGTGCCAGCTCACCGGCGACAGGGGGTCGACAGCCCCAGCATTTT. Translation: CASSPATGGRQPQHF. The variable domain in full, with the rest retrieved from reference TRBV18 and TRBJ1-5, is NAGVMQNPRHLVRRRGQEARLRCSPMKGHSHVYWYRQLPEEGLKFMVYLQKENIIDESGMPKERFSAEFPKEGPSILRIQQVVRGDSAAYFCASSPATGGRQPQHFGDGTRLSIL.

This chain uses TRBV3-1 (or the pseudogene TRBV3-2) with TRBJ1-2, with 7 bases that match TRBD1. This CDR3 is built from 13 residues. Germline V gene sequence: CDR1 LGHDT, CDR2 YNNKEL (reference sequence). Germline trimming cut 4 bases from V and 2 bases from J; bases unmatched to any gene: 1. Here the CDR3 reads CASSLGQNYGYTF. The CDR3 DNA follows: TGTGCCAGCAGCCTGGGACAGAACTATGGCTACACCTTC.

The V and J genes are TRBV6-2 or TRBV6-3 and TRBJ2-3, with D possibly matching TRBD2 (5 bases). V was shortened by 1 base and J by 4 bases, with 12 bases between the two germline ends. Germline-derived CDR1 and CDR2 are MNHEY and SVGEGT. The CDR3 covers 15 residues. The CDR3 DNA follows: TGTGCCAGCAGTTACTTTGCGGGTGGGGCAGATACGCAGTATTTT. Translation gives CASSYFAGGADTQYF.

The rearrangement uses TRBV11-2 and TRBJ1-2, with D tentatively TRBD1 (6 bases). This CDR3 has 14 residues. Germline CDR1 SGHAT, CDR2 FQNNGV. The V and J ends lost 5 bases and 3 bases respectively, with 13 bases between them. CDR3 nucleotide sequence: TGTGCCAGCAGCCGCCCCGGACAGCACTATGGCTACACCTTC. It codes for CASSRPGQHYGYTF.

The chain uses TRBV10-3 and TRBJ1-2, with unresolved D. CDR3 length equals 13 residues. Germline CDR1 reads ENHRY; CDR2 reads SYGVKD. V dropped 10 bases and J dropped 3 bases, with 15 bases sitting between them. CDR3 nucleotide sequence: TGTGCCACCCTTCGGGGTAACGACTATGGCTACACCTTC. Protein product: CATLRGNDYGYTF.

CDR3 sequence (DNA): TGTGCCAGCAGCCTAGCAGCAGGGACTAGACCTGAGCAGTTCTTC. Translation: CASSLAAGTRPEQFF. V and J are TRBV9 and TRBJ2-1; 8 bases agree with TRBD2. Germline CDR1 SGDLS, CDR2 YYNGEE. The V gene end was trimmed by 4 bases and the J gene end by 9 bases; junction bases not matched to a gene: 12. The CDR3 is made up of 15 amino acids.

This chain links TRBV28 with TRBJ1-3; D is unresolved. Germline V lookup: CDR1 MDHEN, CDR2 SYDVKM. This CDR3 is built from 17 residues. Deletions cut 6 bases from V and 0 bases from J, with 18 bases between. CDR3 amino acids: CASSPLTKKGSGNTIYF. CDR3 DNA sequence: TGTGCCAGCAGCCCTCTCACTAAGAAAGGCTCTGGAAACACCATATATTTT.

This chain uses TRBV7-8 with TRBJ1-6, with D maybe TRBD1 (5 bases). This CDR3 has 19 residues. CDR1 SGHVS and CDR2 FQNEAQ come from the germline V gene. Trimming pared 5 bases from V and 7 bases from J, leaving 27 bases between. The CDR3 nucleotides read TGTGCCAGCAGCGGAGGCCCGGGGGTCAGGGACGATCGGAATTCACCCCTCCACTTT. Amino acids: CASSGGPGVRDDRNSPLHF. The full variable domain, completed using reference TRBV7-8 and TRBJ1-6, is GAGVSQSPRYKVAKRGQDVALRCDPISGHVSLFWYQQALGQGPEFLTYFQNEAQLDKSGLPSDRFFAERPEGSVSTLKIQRTQQEDSAVYLCASSGGPGVRDDRNSPLHFGNGTRLTVT.

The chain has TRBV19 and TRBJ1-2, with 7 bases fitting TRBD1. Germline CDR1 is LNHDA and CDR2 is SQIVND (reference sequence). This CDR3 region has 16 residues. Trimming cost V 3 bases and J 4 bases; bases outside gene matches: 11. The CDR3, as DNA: TGTGCCAGTAGTATCGAAGCGACAGGGTGGATCTATGGCTACACCTTC. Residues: CASSIEATGWIYGYTF.

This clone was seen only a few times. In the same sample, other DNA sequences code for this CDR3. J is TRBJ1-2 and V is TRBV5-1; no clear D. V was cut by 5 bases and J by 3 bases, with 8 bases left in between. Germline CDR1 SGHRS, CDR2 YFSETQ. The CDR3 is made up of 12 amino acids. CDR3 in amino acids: CASRETDYGYTF. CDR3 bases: TGCGCCAGCAGGGAAACAGACTATGGCTACACCTTC.

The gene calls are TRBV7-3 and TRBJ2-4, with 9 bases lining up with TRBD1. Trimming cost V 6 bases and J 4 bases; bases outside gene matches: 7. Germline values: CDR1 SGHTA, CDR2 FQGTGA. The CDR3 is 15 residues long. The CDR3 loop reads CASSSGGTGKNIQYF. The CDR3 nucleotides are TGTGCCAGCAGTTCCGGCGGGACAGGGAAAAACATTCAGTACTTC.

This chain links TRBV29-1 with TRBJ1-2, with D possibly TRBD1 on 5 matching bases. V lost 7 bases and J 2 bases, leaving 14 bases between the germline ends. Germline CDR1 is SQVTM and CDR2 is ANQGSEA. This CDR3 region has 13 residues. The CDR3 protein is CSASAGQNYGYTF. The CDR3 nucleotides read TGCAGCGCCTCGGCAGGGCAGAACTATGGCTACACCTTC.